These 23 T cell receptor beta chains came from one sample sequenced in a study of cytomegalovirus exposure and HLA in healthy donors. PCR was performed using 60 Vbeta and 13 Jbeta primers. The protocol was immunoSEQ multiplex PCR, while the TCRdb copy is restricted to in-frame clones and leaves out a portion. Here the sample table reports roughly 140,000 clones. Material: PBMCs. These receptor sequences come from a male donor in good health and CMV-seronegative.

The gene calls are TRBV4-1 and TRBJ2-2, with TRBD2 matching over 10 bases. Trimming removed 2 bases from V and 5 bases from J; junction bases left unmatched: 5. Germline CDR1 reads MGHRA; CDR2 reads YSYEKL. This CDR3 comprises 16 residues. The CDR3 DNA follows: TGCGCCAGCAGCCAACTAGCGGGAGAGGGAACCGGGGAGCTGTTTTTT. Encoded protein: CASSQLAGEGTGELFF.

This sequence joins TRBV4-2 and TRBJ2-5; TRBD2 is a possible D gene (6 bases). The assigned J gene may be wrong: the sequence end matches TRBJ2-7 better. The CDR3 is made up of 15 amino acids. Germline assignment: CDR1 LGHNA and CDR2 YNFKEQ. The CDR3 region is CASSLAGGNSYEQYF. The CDR3, as DNA: TGTGCCAGCAGCCTTGCTGGGGGGAACTCCTACGAGCAGTACTTC.

The gene calls are TRBV7-6 and TRBJ2-2, with a weak D call TRBD1 (6 bases). The V end lost 1 base, the J end lost 6 bases, and 9 bases lay between the germline ends. The CDR3 has 14 amino acids. CDR1 and CDR2 (germline): SGHVS, FNYEAQ. CDR3 DNA sequence: TGTGCCAGCAGCTTAGACAGGGTACCCGGGGAGCTGTTTTTT. This codes for CASSLDRVPGELFF.

This rearrangement joins TRBV19 to TRBJ2-5, with D perhaps matching TRBD1 (5 bases). This CDR3 is built from 15 residues. CDR1 is LNHDA, CDR2 SQIVND, per germline (reference sequence). V was trimmed by 5 bases and J by 1 base, leaving 14 bases between them. The DNA of the CDR3 is TGTGCCAGTAGTCTAGGCAGGGCATTCCAAGAGACCCAGTACTTC. It is translated as CASSLGRAFQETQYF.

This chain links TRBV5-1 with TRBJ2-1; 15 bases are shared with TRBD2. The CDR3 totals 18 residues. The junction had 9 bases not matched to a gene; V was cut back by 4 bases and J by 4 bases. Germline V gene lookup returns CDR1 SGHRS and CDR2 YFSETQ. The CDR3 here is CASSPGLAGGPGYNEQFF. CDR3 in DNA: TGCGCCAGCAGCCCCGGACTAGCGGGAGGGCCTGGGTACAATGAGCAGTTCTTC.

This rearrangement joins TRBV5-1 to TRBJ2-5, with D perhaps matching TRBD2 (6 bases). This CDR3 is built from 14 residues. With 2 bases removed from V and 2 bases from J, the gap between germline ends came to 10 bases. CDR1 is SGHRS, CDR2 YFSETQ, per germline. The CDR3 region has the DNA TGCGCCAGCAGCTTTCGGGAGTTACAAGAGACCCAGTACTTC. It is translated as CASSFRELQETQYF.

The V call is TRBV9, the J call TRBJ2-7, with D tentatively TRBD2 (5 bases). Germline assignment: CDR1 SGDLS and CDR2 YYNGEE. Trimming stripped 0 bases from V and 3 bases from J, with 16 bases between. The CDR3 is 16 residues long. The CDR3 loop reads CASSVASPGNLYEQYF. The DNA of the CDR3 is TGTGCCAGCAGCGTAGCTAGTCCCGGGAATCTCTACGAGCAGTACTTC. The full variable domain, rest sourced from reference TRBV9 and TRBJ2-7, is DSGVTQTPKHLITATGQRVTLRCSPRSGDLSVYWYQQSLDQGLQFLIQYYNGEERAKGNILERFSAQQFPDLHSELNLSSLELGDSALYFCASSVASPGNLYEQYFGPGTRLTVT.

The rearrangement links TRBV6-5 to TRBJ1-1, with D unclear. Germline values: CDR1 MNHEY, CDR2 SVGAGI. This CDR3 comprises 11 residues. Trimming removed 4 bases at V and 6 bases at J, with 6 bases between. DNA of the CDR3: TGTGCCAGCAGTTTCCAGTCTGAAGCTTTCTTT. Protein product: CASSFQSEAFF.

The chain is built from TRBV5-4 and TRBJ1-4, with a tentative D call TRBD1 (6 bases). The CDR3 loop spans 16 amino acids. Trimming shortened V by 1 base and J by 8 bases, and 18 bases separated the two germline ends. The germline V gene has CDR1 SGHNT and CDR2 YYREEE (reference sequence). The CDR3: CASSLRIGGRGEKLFF. CDR3 nucleotide sequence: TGTGCCAGCAGCTTGAGGATAGGGGGTAGGGGCGAAAAACTGTTTTTT.

V gene TRBV7-2 combines with J gene TRBJ1-1, with D perhaps matching TRBD1 (5 bases). There are 15 residues in the CDR3. V was cut by 7 bases and J by 0 bases, with 15 bases left in between. Germline V lookup: CDR1 SGHTA, CDR2 FQGNSA. The CDR3 DNA reads as TGTGCCAGCATCCCCCCCAGGGCGGTGAACACTGAAGCTTTCTTT. It is translated as CASIPPRAVNTEAFF.

The genes are TRBV9 and TRBJ1-2; 7 bases align to TRBD1. The V gene's germline CDR1 is SGDLS and CDR2 YYNGEE. This CDR3 is built from 16 residues. Trimming at V came to 0 bases and at J to 6 bases, leaving 11 bases not matched to a gene. The DNA of the CDR3 is TGTGCCAGCAGCGTAGATCCCAGGGGGAGACAGGATGGCTACACCTTC. Its protein product is CASSVDPRGRQDGYTF.

The chain joins TRBV5-1 to TRBJ2-3; TRBD1 matches at 9 bases. This CDR3 comprises 16 residues. Germline V gene data show CDR1 as SGHRS and CDR2 as YFSETQ. V trimming: 5 bases; J trimming: 0 bases; junction bases outside the gene matches: 7. This CDR3 is CASSFIGQGSTDTQYF. In nucleotides, the CDR3 is TGCGCCAGCAGTTTTATAGGACAGGGGAGCACAGATACGCAGTATTTT.

J is TRBJ1-5 and V is TRBV19; D is unclear. Germline V gives CDR1 LNHDA, CDR2 SQIVND (reference sequence). The CDR3 consists of 12 residues. Trimming removed 5 bases from V and 6 bases from J, with 8 bases in between. The CDR3 coding sequence is TGTGCCAGTAGTCTCCGGGGTCAGCCCCAGCATTTT. This gives the protein CASSLRGQPQHF. Variable domain in full (rest from reference TRBV19 and TRBJ1-5): DGGITQSPKYLFRKEGQNVTLSCEQNLNHDAMYWYRQDPGQGLRLIYYSQIVNDFQKGDIAEGYSVSREKKESFPLTVTSAQKNPTAFYLCASSLRGQPQHFGDGTRLSIL.

The chain employs TRBV6-5 and TRBJ1-3; D may be TRBD1 (6 bases). Looked up from germline, CDR1 is MNHEY and CDR2 is SVGAGI. There are 15 residues in the CDR3. The germline V and J ends were trimmed by 7 bases and 3 bases, with 16 bases remaining between them. The CDR3 here is CASTPTRGGGNTIYF. The CDR3 region has the DNA TGTGCCAGCACCCCAACTAGGGGGGGTGGAAACACCATATATTTT.

The chain employs TRBV6-6 and TRBJ2-3; 7 bases agree with TRBD2. In germline, CDR1 is MNHNY, CDR2 SVGAGI (reference sequence). The CDR3 totals 16 residues. Trimming at V came to 5 bases and at J to 5 bases, leaving 13 bases not matched to a gene. The CDR3 region is CASSPPWGGEEDTQYF. In nucleotides, the CDR3 is TGTGCCAGCAGTCCCCCGTGGGGGGGAGAGGAAGATACGCAGTATTTT.

The chain is built from TRBV7-3 and TRBJ2-2; a weak D match, TRBD1 (6 bases). The CDR3 extends over 14 amino acids. In germline, CDR1 is SGHTA, CDR2 FQGTGA. Trimming removed 4 bases at V and 5 bases at J, with 11 bases between. CDR3 protein: CASSSVRGTGELFF. DNA of the CDR3: TGTGCCAGCAGCTCCGTAAGGGGGACCGGGGAGCTGTTTTTT.

The chain carries TRBV5-1 and TRBJ1-2; no clear D gene. The CDR3 length is 15 residues. CDR1 is SGHRS, CDR2 YFSETQ, per germline. Trimming pared 5 bases from V and 6 bases from J, leaving 20 bases between. CDR3 bases: TGCGCCAGCAGAGGTTCCGGACTCCAAGGCCATGGCTACACCTTC. Translating it yields CASRGSGLQGHGYTF.

The chain has TRBV7-2 and TRBJ1-1; D ambiguous. Germline CDR1 SGHTA, CDR2 FQGNSA. This CDR3 contains 13 residues. V was pared by 5 bases and J by 1 base, with 8 bases between. CDR3 nucleotide sequence: TGTGCCAGCAGCCAACGACAGAACACTGAAGCTTTCTTT. Translating gives CASSQRQNTEAFF.

The chain uses TRBV19 and TRBJ1-1; 10 nucleotides align to TRBD1. Germline V gene lookup returns CDR1 LNHDA and CDR2 SQIVND (reference sequence). Trimming removed 6 bases from V and 7 bases from J; junction bases left unmatched: 8. The CDR3 has 14 amino acids. The CDR3 is CASRVDRGRGEAFF. The CDR3 DNA sequence: TGTGCCAGTAGAGTCGACAGGGGGCGCGGTGAAGCTTTCTTT.

The V gene is TRBV19, the J gene TRBJ2-7; no clear D gene. The CDR3 is 13 amino acids. CDR1 is LNHDA and CDR2 is SQIVND in the germline V gene (reference sequence). Trimming took off 5 bases at V and 7 bases at J, with 15 bases between the two ends. The CDR3 DNA reads TGTGCCAGTAGTGATCGGGTCCTGCGAGAGCAGTACTTC. Protein product: CASSDRVLREQYF.

The chain uses TRBV6-1 and TRBJ1-1; tentative D call: TRBD1 (5 bases). V was clipped by 0 bases and J by 1 base, with 15 bases between them. Germline lookup yields CDR1 MNHNS and CDR2 SASEGT. The CDR3 is 17 residues long. The CDR3, as DNA: TGTGCCAGCAGTGAAGCGCTGGGGGGTGGAGGGAACACTGAAGCTTTCTTT. Its protein is CASSEALGGGGNTEAFF.

The chain joins TRBV7-9 to TRBJ2-3; 8 bases line up with TRBD2. The CDR3 has 16 amino acids. The V gene's germline CDR1 is SEHNR and CDR2 FQNEAQ (reference sequence). The J segment lost 3 bases and the V segment lost 5 bases, leaving 10 bases of the junction unmatched. Written as DNA, the CDR3 is TGTGCCAGCAGCCCCCCCGGACTAGCTGGAACAGATACGCAGTATTTT. Encoded protein: CASSPPGLAGTDTQYF.

On this clone itself: At one of its ends the junction is not consistent with the germline gene, which may arise from a read error. V gene TRBV5-6 combines with J gene TRBJ1-1; the D gene is possibly TRBD1 (6 bases). Looked up from germline, CDR1 is SGHDT and CDR2 is YYEEEE. This CDR3 is built from 16 residues. The CDR3 protein is CANSMWGQAKNTEAFF. DNA of the CDR3: TGTGCCAACAGCATGTGGGGGCAGGCAAAGAACACTGAAGCTTTCTTT.